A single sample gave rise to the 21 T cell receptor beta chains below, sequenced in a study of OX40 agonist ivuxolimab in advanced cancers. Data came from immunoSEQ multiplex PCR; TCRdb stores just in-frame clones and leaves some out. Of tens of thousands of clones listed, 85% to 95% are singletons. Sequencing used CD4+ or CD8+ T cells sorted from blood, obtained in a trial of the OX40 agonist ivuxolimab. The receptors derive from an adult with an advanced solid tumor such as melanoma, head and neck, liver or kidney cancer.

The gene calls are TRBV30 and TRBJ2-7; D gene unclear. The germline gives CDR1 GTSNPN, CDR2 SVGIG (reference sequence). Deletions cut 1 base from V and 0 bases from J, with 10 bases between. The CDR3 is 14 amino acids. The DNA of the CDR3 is TGTGCCTGGAGTGCTATGCAGCGCTCCTACGAGCAGTACTTC. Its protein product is CAWSAMQRSYEQYF.

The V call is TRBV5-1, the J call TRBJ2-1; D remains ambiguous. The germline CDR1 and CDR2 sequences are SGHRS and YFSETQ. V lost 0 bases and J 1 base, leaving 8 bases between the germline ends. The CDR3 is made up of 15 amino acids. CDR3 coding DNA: TGCGCCAGCAGCTTGGTCGGCGGTTCCTACAATGAGCAGTTCTTC. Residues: CASSLVGGSYNEQFF. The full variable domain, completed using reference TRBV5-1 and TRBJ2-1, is KAGVTQTPRYLIKTRGQQVTLSCSPISGHRSVSWYQQTPGQGLQFLFEYFSETQRNKGNFPGRFSGRQFSNSRSEMNVSTLELGDSALYLCASSLVGGSYNEQFFGPGTRLTVL.

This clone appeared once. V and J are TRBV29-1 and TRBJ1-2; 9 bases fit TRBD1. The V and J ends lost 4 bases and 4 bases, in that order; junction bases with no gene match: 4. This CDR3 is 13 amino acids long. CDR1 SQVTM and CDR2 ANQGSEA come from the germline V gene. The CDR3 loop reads CSVVTGGGYGYTF. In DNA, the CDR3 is TGCAGCGTTGTAACAGGGGGCGGCTATGGCTACACCTTC.

The CDR3 region is CAWSPNDYEQYF. CDR3 sequence (DNA): TGTGCCTGGAGTCCAAACGACTACGAGCAGTACTTC. The gene calls are TRBV30 and TRBJ2-7, with D unclear. Germline V gene sequence: CDR1 GTSNPN, CDR2 SVGIG (reference sequence). Trimming stripped 2 bases from V and 3 bases from J, with 8 bases between. This CDR3 has 12 residues.

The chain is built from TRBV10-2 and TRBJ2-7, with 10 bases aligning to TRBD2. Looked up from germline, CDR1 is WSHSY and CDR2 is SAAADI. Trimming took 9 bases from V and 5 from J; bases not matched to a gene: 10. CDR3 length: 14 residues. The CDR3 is CARNPAGGPHEQYF. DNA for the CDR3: TGCGCCAGAAATCCAGCGGGAGGGCCGCACGAGCAGTACTTC.

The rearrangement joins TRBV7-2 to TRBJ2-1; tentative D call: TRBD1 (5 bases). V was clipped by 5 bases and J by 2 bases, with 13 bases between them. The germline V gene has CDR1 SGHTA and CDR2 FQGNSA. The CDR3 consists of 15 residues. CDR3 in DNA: TGTGCCAGCAGCCTCATCAGGGCCCCCTACAATGAGCAGTTCTTC. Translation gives CASSLIRAPYNEQFF.

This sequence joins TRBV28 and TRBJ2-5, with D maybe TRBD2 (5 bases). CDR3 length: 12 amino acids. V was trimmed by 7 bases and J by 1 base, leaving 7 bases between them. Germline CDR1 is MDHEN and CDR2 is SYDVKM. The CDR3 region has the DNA TGTGCCAGCAAGGGAGTCCAAGAGACCCAGTACTTC. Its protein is CASKGVQETQYF. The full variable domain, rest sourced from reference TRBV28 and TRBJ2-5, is DVKVTQSSRYLVKRTGEKVFLECVQDMDHENMFWYRQDPGLGLRLIYFSYDVKMKEKGDIPEGYSVSREKKERFSLILESASTNQTSMYLCASKGVQETQYFGPGTRLLVL.

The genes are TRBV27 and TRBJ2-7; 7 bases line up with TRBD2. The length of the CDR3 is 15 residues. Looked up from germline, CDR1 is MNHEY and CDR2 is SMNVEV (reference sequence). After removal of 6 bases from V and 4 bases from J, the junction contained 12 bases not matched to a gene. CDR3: CASRQVTSPAYEQYF. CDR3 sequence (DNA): TGTGCCAGCAGACAAGTGACTAGCCCGGCGTACGAGCAGTACTTC.

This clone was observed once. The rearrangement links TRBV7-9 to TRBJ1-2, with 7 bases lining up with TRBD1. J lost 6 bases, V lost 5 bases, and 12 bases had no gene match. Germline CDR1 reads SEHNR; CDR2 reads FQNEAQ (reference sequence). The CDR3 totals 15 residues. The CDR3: CASSAPTGEKDGYTF. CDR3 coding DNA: TGTGCCAGCAGCGCACCCACAGGGGAAAAGGATGGCTACACCTTC.

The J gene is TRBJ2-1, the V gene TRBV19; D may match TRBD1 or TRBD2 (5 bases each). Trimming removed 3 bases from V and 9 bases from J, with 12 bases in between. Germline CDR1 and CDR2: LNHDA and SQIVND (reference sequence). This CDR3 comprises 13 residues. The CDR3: CASSIGQRGEQFF. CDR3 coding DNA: TGTGCCAGTAGTATCGGGCAGAGGGGTGAGCAGTTCTTC.

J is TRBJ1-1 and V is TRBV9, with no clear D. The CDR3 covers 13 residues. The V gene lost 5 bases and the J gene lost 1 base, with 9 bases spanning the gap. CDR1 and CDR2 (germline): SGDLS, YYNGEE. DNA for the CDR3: TGTGCCAGCAGGCCGGACGCGAACACTGAAGCTTTCTTT. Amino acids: CASRPDANTEAFF.

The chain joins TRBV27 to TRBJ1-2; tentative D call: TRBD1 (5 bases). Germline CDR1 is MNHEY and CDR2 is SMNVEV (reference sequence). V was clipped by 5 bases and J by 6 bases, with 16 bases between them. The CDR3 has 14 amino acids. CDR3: CASSPFSGTNGYTF. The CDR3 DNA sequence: TGTGCCAGCAGTCCGTTCTCAGGGACGAATGGCTACACCTTC.

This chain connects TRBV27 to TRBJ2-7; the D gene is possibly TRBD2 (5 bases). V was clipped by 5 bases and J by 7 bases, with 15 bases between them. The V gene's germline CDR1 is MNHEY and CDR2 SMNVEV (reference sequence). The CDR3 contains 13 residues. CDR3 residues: CASSPAAREEQYF. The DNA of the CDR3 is TGTGCCAGCAGTCCCGCAGCCCGGGAAGAGCAGTACTTC.

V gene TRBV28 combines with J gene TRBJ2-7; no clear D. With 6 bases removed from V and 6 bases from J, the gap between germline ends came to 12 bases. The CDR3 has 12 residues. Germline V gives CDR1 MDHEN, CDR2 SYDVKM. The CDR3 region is CASSGEGFEQYF. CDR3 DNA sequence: TGTGCCAGCAGCGGAGAAGGGTTCGAGCAGTACTTC.

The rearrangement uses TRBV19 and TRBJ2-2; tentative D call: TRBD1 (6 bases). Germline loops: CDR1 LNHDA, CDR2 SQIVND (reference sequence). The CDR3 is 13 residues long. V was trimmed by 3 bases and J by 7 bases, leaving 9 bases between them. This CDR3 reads CASSMLGGGELFF. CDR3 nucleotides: TGTGCCAGTAGTATGTTAGGGGGCGGGGAGCTGTTTTTT.

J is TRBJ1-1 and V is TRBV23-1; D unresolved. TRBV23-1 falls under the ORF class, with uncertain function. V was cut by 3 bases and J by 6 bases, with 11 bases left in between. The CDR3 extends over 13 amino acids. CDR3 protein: CASSQSTLAEAFF. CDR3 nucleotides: TGCGCCAGCAGTCAGAGCACCCTGGCTGAAGCTTTCTTT.

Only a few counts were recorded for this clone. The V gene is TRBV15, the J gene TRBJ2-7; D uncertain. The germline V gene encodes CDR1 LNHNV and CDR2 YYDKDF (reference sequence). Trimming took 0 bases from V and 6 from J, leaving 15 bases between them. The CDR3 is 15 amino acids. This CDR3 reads CATSRDGLVTGEQYF. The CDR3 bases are TGTGCCACCAGCAGAGATGGCTTAGTTACGGGCGAGCAGTACTTC.

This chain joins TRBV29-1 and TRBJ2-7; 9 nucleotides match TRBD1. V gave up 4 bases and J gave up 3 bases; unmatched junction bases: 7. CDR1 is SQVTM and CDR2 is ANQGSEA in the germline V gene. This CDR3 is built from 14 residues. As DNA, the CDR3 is TGCAGCGTTGGAGGGGACAGGGCAAACTACGAGCAGTACTTC. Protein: CSVGGDRANYEQYF.

CDR3 loop: CAWSSGVFDEQFF. The CDR3 region has the DNA TGTGCCTGGAGCTCGGGAGTGTTCGATGAGCAGTTCTTC. The chain joins TRBV30 to TRBJ2-1; TRBD2 might be the D (6 bases). In germline, CDR1 is GTSNPN, CDR2 SVGIG (reference sequence). This CDR3 comprises 13 residues. V lost 3 bases, J lost 8 bases, and 14 bases lay in between.

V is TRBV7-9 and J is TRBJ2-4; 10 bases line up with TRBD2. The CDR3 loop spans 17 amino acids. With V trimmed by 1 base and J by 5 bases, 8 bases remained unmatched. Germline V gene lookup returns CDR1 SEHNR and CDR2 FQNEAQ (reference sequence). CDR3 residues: CASSLVTSGLYQNIQYF. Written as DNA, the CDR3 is TGTGCCAGCAGCTTAGTGACTAGCGGGCTTTATCAAAACATTCAGTACTTC.

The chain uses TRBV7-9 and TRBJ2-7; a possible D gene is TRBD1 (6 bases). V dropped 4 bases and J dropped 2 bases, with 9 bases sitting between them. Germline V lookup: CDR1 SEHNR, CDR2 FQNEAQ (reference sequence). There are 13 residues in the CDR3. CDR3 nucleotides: TGTGCCAGCAGCTGGGACAAACCCTACGAGCAGTACTTC. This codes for CASSWDKPYEQYF. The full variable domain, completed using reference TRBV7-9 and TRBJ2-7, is DTGVSQNPRHKITKRGQNVTFRCDPISEHNRLYWYRQTLGQGPEFLTYFQNEAQLEKSRLLSDRFSAERPKGSFSTLEIQRTEQGDSAMYLCASSWDKPYEQYFGPGTRLTVT.